The rows below give T cell receptor beta chains drawn from one sample of a study of shared clonotypes between healthy human individuals. Some clones are missing from TCRdb's copy, which holds only in-frame ones; the method was immunoSEQ multiplex PCR. The table has about 590,000 clones, about 95% seen once. Sequencing was carried out using naive CD8+ T cells sorted from blood. The receptors here all came from a woman younger than 45 in good health. CDR3s include the opening cysteine and the closing phenylalanine or tryptophan. A D gene is named only where the DNA matches it firmly. Expanded clones are given a class, and other clones once, few, many or no size at all.

cdr3_nt	cdr3_aa	j_call	clone_size	v_call	d_call
TGTGCCAGCAGCGTAGAGTCATCCACTGAAGCTTTCTTT	CASSVESSTEAFF	TRBJ1-1	-	TRBV9	-
TGTGCCAGCAATCCGGGCGGCGGTGCGAGTGGCTACACCTTC	CASNPGGGASGYTF	TRBJ1-2	-	TRBV27	-
TGCGCCAGCAGCTTGGTGGGCGACTACGAGCAGTACTTC	CASSLVGDYEQYF	TRBJ2-7	-	TRBV5-1	-
TGTGCCAGCAGCCCGGGTCGGGTTAGCAATCAGCCCCAGCATTTT	CASSPGRVSNQPQHF	TRBJ1-5	-	TRBV7-8	-
TGTGCCAGCAGTTTATCCACAGCGACCAATGAGCAGTTCTTC	CASSLSTATNEQFF	TRBJ2-1	-	TRBV27	-
TGTGCCAGCGGGGACAGGGTCAACACTGAAGCTTTCTTT	CASGDRVNTEAFF	TRBJ1-1	few	TRBV6-5	TRBD1
TGTGCCAGCAGCTTAGTGTTCGGGACAGGTCCGCCAGATACGCAGTATTTT	CASSLVFGTGPPDTQYF	TRBJ2-3	-	TRBV7-8	TRBD1
TGTGCCAGCAGTTCCGGGACAGGGGGCAGGACTGAAGCTTTCTTT	CASSSGTGGRTEAFF	TRBJ1-1	-	TRBV27	TRBD1
TGTGCCAGCAGCTTGGCACGTGGGTCAAACACTGAAGCTTTCTTT	CASSLARGSNTEAFF	TRBJ1-1	-	TRBV11-2	-
TGTGCCAGCAGCTCGGGACTAGCGGGAGAGGGCACCGGGGAGCTGTTTTTT	CASSSGLAGEGTGELFF	TRBJ2-2	-	TRBV5-4	TRBD2
TGTGCCACCAGCAGAGTCGCGGCAGAAAGGGGTGGCTACACCTTC	CATSRVAAERGGYTF	TRBJ1-2	once	TRBV15	-
TGTGCCAGCAGCTCTGACAGGAGCTCCTACAATGAGCAGTTCTTC	CASSSDRSSYNEQFF	TRBJ2-1	-	TRBV7-9	-
TGCAGCGTTGAGCTAGCGGGAACCCCTTACGAGCAGTACTTC	CSVELAGTPYEQYF	TRBJ2-7	once	TRBV29-1	TRBD2
TGTGCCAGCAGACCAGAAGCGGGAAACTACGTCGAGCAGTACTTC	CASRPEAGNYVEQYF	TRBJ2-7	-	TRBV7-6	TRBD2
TGTGCCAGCAGACCCGGGACTAGCGGGAGTTACGAGCAGTACTTC	CASRPGTSGSYEQYF	TRBJ2-7	-	TRBV7-9	TRBD2
TGCAGCGTTGATTTCCTAGCGGAACAAGAGACCCAGTACTTC	CSVDFLAEQETQYF	TRBJ2-5	-	TRBV29-1	TRBD2
TGTGCCAGCAGTTTCCCCATTACAGACGCGAACACCGGGGAGCTGTTTTTT	CASSFPITDANTGELFF	TRBJ2-2	-	TRBV28	-
TGTGCCAGCAGTTTCCAGGGTAGCTATGGCTACACCTTC	CASSFQGSYGYTF	TRBJ1-2	-	TRBV27	-
TGTGCCTGGAGGGGGCGAAGCAATCAGCCCCAGCATTTT	CAWRGRSNQPQHF	TRBJ1-5	-	TRBV30	-
TGTGCCAGCACCGGGACAGGGGGGTATGGCTACACCTTC	CASTGTGGYGYTF	TRBJ1-2	once	TRBV6-6	TRBD1
TGTGCCAGCAGTTTATATGGGGAGGCCTACGAGCAGTACTTC	CASSLYGEAYEQYF	TRBJ2-7	-	TRBV28	-
TGTGCCAGCAGTGAATCCGGCGGCAGAACCTACGAGCAGTACTTC	CASSESGGRTYEQYF	TRBJ2-7	-	TRBV2	-
TGCGCCAGCAGTGATCCTCTAGCGGGAGTAGCCTACGAGCAGTACTTC	CASSDPLAGVAYEQYF	TRBJ2-7	-	TRBV10-2	TRBD2
TGTGCCAGCAGCGCGGACAGGGCGGACGGGGAGCTGTTTTTT	CASSADRADGELFF	TRBJ2-2	-	TRBV9	TRBD1
TGTGCCAGCAGTGAAGCGAGGGCTAGCGGTTCCTACGAGCAGTACTTC	CASSEARASGSYEQYF	TRBJ2-7	-	TRBV6-1	TRBD2
TGTGCCAGCAGTGTGAAACGCAGCACAGATACGCAGTATTTT	CASSVKRSTDTQYF	TRBJ2-3	once	TRBV6-1	-
TGTGCCAGCCTGGCGTTTCAACATGAGCAGTTCTTC	CASLAFQHEQFF	TRBJ2-1	-	TRBV28	-
TGTGCCAGCAGCCATACTCGCTGGCGGGAGTCCCACGAGCAGTACTTC	CASSHTRWRESHEQYF	TRBJ2-7	-	TRBV4-2	TRBD2
TGTGCCAGCACCAATACGGGAGATACGCAGTATTTT	CASTNTGDTQYF	TRBJ2-3	-	TRBV7-9	-
TGTGCCAGCAGTAGCGGGGACATCTACGAGCAGTACTTC	CASSSGDIYEQYF	TRBJ2-7	-	TRBV9	TRBD2
TGTGCCAGCAGTTTTGGGATTAGCAATCAGCCCCAGCATTTT	CASSFGISNQPQHF	TRBJ1-5	-	TRBV28	-
TGTGCCAGCAGCTTGGACAGCGGGATGATCTACGAGCAGTACTTC	CASSLDSGMIYEQYF	TRBJ2-7	-	TRBV5-5	TRBD2
TGTGCCAGCAGCTTGGAGACTAGCGGGTCCACCGGGGAGCTGTTTTTT	CASSLETSGSTGELFF	TRBJ2-2	-	TRBV5-4	TRBD2
TGTGCCAGCAGCCAAGATGGGGAGCAAAGAAGTGAAAAACTGTTTTTT	CASSQDGEQRSEKLFF	TRBJ1-4	-	TRBV14	-
TGCGCCAGCAGCCAGGGCGCACTAGGGGGTACCTACGAGCAGTACTTC	CASSQGALGGTYEQYF	TRBJ2-7	-	TRBV4-1	-